This entry lists 2 T cell receptor beta chains sequenced from one sample in a study of PD-1 blockade in mismatch repair-deficient tumors (dated by TCRdb to the late 2010s). Library construction relied on the immunoSEQ multiplex PCR assay. The clones in this table, taken by TCRdb from immuneACCESS, are in-frame only. Not every clone is retained; where verified, under half of the shortfall comes from an unresolved V gene, and the cause of the rest is unknown. The sample records around 120,000 clones, 88% of which are singletons. The ten most abundant clones make up 12% of the sample. The sample was peripheral blood, taken about 17 months after starting pembrolizumab. These receptor sequences come from an adult with mismatch repair-deficient cancer.

The genes are TRBV15 and TRBJ2-5; the D is unclear. V was cut by 1 base and J by 2 bases, with 8 bases left in between. The CDR3 runs 14 residues. Per germline, CDR1 LNHNV and CDR2 YYDKDF (reference sequence). The CDR3 spells CATSRVGGQETQYF. Here the CDR3 DNA reads TGTGCCACCAGCAGAGTTGGCGGACAAGAGACCCAGTACTTC.

This chain connects TRBV13 to TRBJ1-2; 8 positions agree with TRBD1. CDR1 is PRHDT, CDR2 FYEKMQ, per germline (reference sequence). This CDR3 has 13 amino acids. Trimming took 6 bases from V and 0 from J; bases not matched to a gene: 0. CDR3 in DNA: TGTGCCAGCAGGACAGGGGCTAACTATGGCTACACCTTC. Residues: CASRTGANYGYTF.